This TCR beta chain emerged from a study of cytomegalovirus exposure and HLA in healthy donors. Turning to the study itself: A prior analysis found some 110 million unique TCR beta sequences from 150 million to 200 million T cells. Study-level points and caveats: Excluded were some V segments that proved indistinguishable, including TRBV6-2 and TRBV6-3.

To note about this clone: What it recognizes is unknown. One end of the junction is discordant with germline, which a read error may explain.

A multiplex PCR was run with 60 Vbeta primers and 13 Jbeta primers. This table comes from immunoSEQ multiplex PCR, and its TCRdb copy is limited to in-frame clones, with some not included. The repertoire holds more than 90,000 clones, with about 85% as singletons. The CDR3 extends over 10 amino acids. Germline values: CDR1 DFQATT, CDR2 SNEGSKA (reference sequence). This chain connects TRBV20-1 to TRBJ2-7, with 8 bases fitting TRBD2. The specimen was PBMCs. The source of this sequence is a young man in good health and CMV-seronegative. The CDR3 loop is CSARSELAVF. CDR3 DNA: TGCAGTGCTAGATCCGAACTAGCGGTCTTC.